Only a few counts were recorded for the clone carrying this T cell receptor beta chain. Its antigen is undetermined. The sample belongs to a study of shared clonotypes between healthy human individuals. Study as a whole: Three plates were used per donor for CD4 naive, three for CD4 memory, two for CD8 naive and one for CD8 memory.

A deep-level run was used for the assay. Measured with immunoSEQ multiplex PCR; TCRdb has only the in-frame clones, and not every one. The sample holds about 980,000 clones, about 80% seen once. Study-wide points: Memory subsets generally showed lower estimated richness than naive subsets.

Division of CD4+ cells produced a CD45RA+ naive subset and a CD45RA-negative memory subset. The sequenced sample consisted of memory CD4+ T cells sorted from blood. Subset noted: CD45RA-negative fraction. The sequence was collected from a man aged 18 to 35 in good health.

The CDR3 DNA reads as TGTGCCAGCAGATCCCCGGGGGCGTCTTCACCCCTCCACTTT. Translated: CASRSPGASSPLHF. The chain couples TRBV5-8 to TRBJ1-6, with TRBD1 as a possible D gene (6 bases). The CDR3 runs to 14 residues. V shed 5 bases and J shed 9 bases, with 15 bases lying between them. The germline gives CDR1 SGHTS, CDR2 YDEGEE.